The T cell receptor (beta chain) under discussion was sequenced for a study of blood T cell repertoires in COVID-19 (dated by TCRdb to the early 2020s). Regarding the complete study: The collaborator samples originated in the United States, Italy and Spain and spanned the acute and convalescent phases of COVID-19. The material from the prospective study consisted of cDNA or gDNA derived from T cells, B-cell-depleted T cells, or PBMCs. Deeply sampled blood TCRbeta repertoires from subjects exposed to, actively infected with, or recovered from COVID-19 were included in the dataset. A freely available public database, intended as a resource for researchers studying the immune response to SARS-CoV-2, is where the repertoires were released. The samples were drawn from two sources: the first 160 participants of the ongoing ImmuneRACE study, and 1,254 subjects contributed by 6 global collaborators. The sample metadata nearly always contained a de-identified subject ID, COVID-19 status, age in years and sex. Where available, HLA class I and class II types were obtained from metadata supplied by the sample provider rather than from assay-based typing. Summary of the overall study and its limitations: The amount of clinical and demographic metadata varied by source and participant and was provided uncurated.

V is clipped by 7 bases and J by 2 bases, and the sequence between their germline boundaries is 15 bases long. According to the germline V gene, CDR1 reads MNHEY and CDR2 reads SVGAGI. From the cysteine up to the phenylalanine, the CDR3 has a length of 15 residues. Just CDR3 DNA is preserved here, 45 bases in frame from base 1. Whole blood was collected in K2EDTA tubes by collaborating institutions according to the institutions' own protocols. For TCRbeta analysis, collaborators shipped samples in one of three forms: frozen whole blood, isolated PBMCs, or DNA extracted from either of those sample types. The immunoSEQ Assay, a bias-controlled multiplex PCR, was used to amplify TCRbeta CDR3 regions from genomic DNA. The paper's data handling went like this. The number of nucleated cells in each sample was estimated from the amplification of reference gene primers within the assay. Sequence reads were collapsed and filtered to measure the absolute abundance of every unique TCRbeta CDR3 rearrangement. For each sample, productive Simpson clonality was calculated as the square root of Simpson's diversity index across productive rearrangements. Imported from immuneACCESS, the table was reduced by TCRdb to in-frame sequences with V and J called. These copies leave out some clones; in studies compared against another copy, an unresolved V gene accounts for under half, and the cause of the remainder is not known. V, J and clone size are those of that table, while D and trimming were read from the DNA. Counted in this sample were 35,000 or so clones; 81% of them appeared once. Together, the top ten hold about 31% of the sample.

This clone was detected only once. The antigen it binds to is not known. Base qualities are not provided; no much larger clone lies one nucleotide away. What was sequenced was peripheral blood. The TCR originated in an elderly man with active or convalescent COVID-19. Rearrangement joined TRBV6-5 to TRBJ1-5; no D gene is confidently identified. CDR3 reads: CASKFEGTGNQPQHF. The nucleotides are TGTGCCAGCAAGTTCGAGGGTACGGGCAATCAGCCCCAGCATTTT.